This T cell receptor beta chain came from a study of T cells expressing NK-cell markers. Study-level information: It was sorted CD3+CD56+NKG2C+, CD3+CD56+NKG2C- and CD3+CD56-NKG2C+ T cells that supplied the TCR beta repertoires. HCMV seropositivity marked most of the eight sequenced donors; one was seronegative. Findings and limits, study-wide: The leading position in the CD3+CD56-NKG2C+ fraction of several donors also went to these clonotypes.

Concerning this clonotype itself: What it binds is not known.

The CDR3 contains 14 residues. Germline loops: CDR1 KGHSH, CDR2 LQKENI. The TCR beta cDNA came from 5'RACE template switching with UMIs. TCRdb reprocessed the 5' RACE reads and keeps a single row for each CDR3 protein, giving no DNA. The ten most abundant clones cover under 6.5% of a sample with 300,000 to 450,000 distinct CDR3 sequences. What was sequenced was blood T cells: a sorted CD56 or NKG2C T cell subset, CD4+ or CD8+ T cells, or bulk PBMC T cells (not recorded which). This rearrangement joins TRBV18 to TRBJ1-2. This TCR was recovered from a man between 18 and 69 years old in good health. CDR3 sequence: CASSPSGANYGYTF.